The clone carrying this T cell receptor (beta chain) occurred a few times. Its antigen is as yet unknown. This sample stems from a study of human T cells and chemical hapten exposure. About the study: Skin on the upper inner arm, 2 cm by 2 cm in size, was sensitized with 2% DPC. Patients, largely female, had alopecia areata, totalis or universalis.

TCRdb passed the RACE reads through MiXCR, listing each CDR3 protein once. The repertoire holds fewer than 100,000 distinct CDR3 sequences, approximately 12% seen once, with about 4% in the top ten. Time point here: patch test 1, 2 weeks after DPC sensitization. Treatment here: therapeutic diphenylcyclopropenone sensitization with weekly scalp DPC. Alopecia patients between 18 and 70 years old and suitable for DPC were used as donors. This CDR3 has 14 residues. Deletions cut 4 bases from V and 0 bases from J, with 8 bases between. The germline V gene has CDR1 SGHRS and CDR2 YFSETQ. The study's findings and limits: Relative to controls, expanded TCRs formed significantly more large CDR3 similarity clusters.

The chain is built from TRBV5-1 and TRBJ1-5, with D maybe TRBD1 (6 bases). The sequenced sample was whole blood, obtained in connection with sensitization to the hapten diphenylcyclopropenone (DPC). This receptor was obtained from a woman in her sixties with alopecia areata. Some clones in this sample may be carry-over from other donors' samples. The CDR3 DNA sequence: TGCGCCAGCAGCGTGGACAGTAGCAATCAGCCCCAGCATTTT. Translated: CASSVDSSNQPQHF.